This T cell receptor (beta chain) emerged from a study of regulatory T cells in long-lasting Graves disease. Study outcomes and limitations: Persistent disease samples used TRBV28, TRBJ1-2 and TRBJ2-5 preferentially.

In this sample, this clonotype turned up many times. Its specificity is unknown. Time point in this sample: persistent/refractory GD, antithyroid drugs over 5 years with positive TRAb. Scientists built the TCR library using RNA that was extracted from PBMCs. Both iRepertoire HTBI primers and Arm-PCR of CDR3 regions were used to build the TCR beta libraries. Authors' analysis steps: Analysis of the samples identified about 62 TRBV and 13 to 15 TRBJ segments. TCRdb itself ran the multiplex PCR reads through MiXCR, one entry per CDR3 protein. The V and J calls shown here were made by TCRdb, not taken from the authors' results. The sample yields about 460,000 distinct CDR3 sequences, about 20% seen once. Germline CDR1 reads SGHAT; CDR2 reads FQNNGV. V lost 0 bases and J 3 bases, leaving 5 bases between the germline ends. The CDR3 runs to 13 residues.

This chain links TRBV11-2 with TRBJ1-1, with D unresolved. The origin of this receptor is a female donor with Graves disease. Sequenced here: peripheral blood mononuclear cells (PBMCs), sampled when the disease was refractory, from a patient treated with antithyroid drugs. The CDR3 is CASSLESDTEAFF. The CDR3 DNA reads TGTGCCAGCAGCTTAGAGTCTGACACTGAAGCTTTCTTT.